A selection of T cell receptor beta chains follows, all from one sample in a study of CD8 T cells in Susac syndrome. TCRdb reprocessed the immunoSEQ multiplex PCR reads via MiXCR and lists one record per CDR3 protein. The sample lists 200,000 or so distinct CDR3 sequences, more than 85% occurring once. Material for sequencing was CD8+ T cells from PBMCs. These receptor sequences come from a human donor with multiple sclerosis. Each CDR3 is given with its conserved first and last residue. D genes are given only for firm matches. Expanded clones get a size class; other rows say once, few or many, or leave the size out.

clone size: NA; D gene: NA; V gene: TRBV4-3; J gene: TRBJ2-2; CDR3 protein: CASSQDAEVYTGELFF; CDR3 DNA: TGCGCCAGCAGCCAAGATGCGGAGGTGTACACCGGGGAGCTGTTTTTT
clone size: NA; D gene: NA; V gene: TRBV27; J gene: TRBJ1-2; CDR3 protein: CASSLSTDYGYTF; CDR3 DNA: TGTGCCAGCAGTTTATCGACAGACTATGGCTACACCTTC
clone size: NA; D gene: TRBD2; V gene: TRBV4-3; J gene: TRBJ2-1; CDR3 protein: CASSPTGTSAYNEQFF; CDR3 DNA: TGCGCCAGCAGCCCAACCGGGACTAGCGCCTACAATGAGCAGTTCTTC
clone size: NA; D gene: NA; V gene: TRBV27; J gene: TRBJ2-7; CDR3 protein: CASSPQGTYEQYF; CDR3 DNA: TGTGCCAGCAGTCCACAGGGAACGTACGAGCAGTACTTC
clone size: NA; D gene: NA; V gene: TRBV2; J gene: TRBJ1-1; CDR3 protein: CASGGTPNTEAFF; CDR3 DNA: TGTGCCAGCGGGGGGACACCGAACACTGAAGCTTTCTTT
clone size: NA; D gene: TRBD2; V gene: TRBV12-3/TRBV12-4; J gene: TRBJ2-3; CDR3 protein: CASSLAGGSDTQYF; CDR3 DNA: TGTGCCAGCAGTTTGGCGGGAGGGTCAGATACGCAGTATTTT
clone size: NA; D gene: NA; V gene: TRBV25-1; J gene: TRBJ2-1; CDR3 protein: CASSELGHEQFF; CDR3 DNA: TGTGCCAGCAGTGAATTGGGCCATGAGCAGTTCTTC
clone size: NA; D gene: NA; V gene: TRBV7-8; J gene: TRBJ2-2; CDR3 protein: CASSLSGVATSGELFF; CDR3 DNA: TGTGCCAGCAGCTTGTCCGGGGTAGCGACCAGCGGGGAGCTGTTTTTT
clone size: NA; D gene: TRBD2; V gene: TRBV7-3; J gene: TRBJ2-1; CDR3 protein: CASSLTDRPRGLAGEYNEQFF; CDR3 DNA: TGTGCCAGCAGCTTAACTGATAGGCCCAGGGGTCTAGCGGGAGAGTACAATGAGCAGTTCTTC
clone size: NA; D gene: NA; V gene: TRBV6-5; J gene: TRBJ1-5; CDR3 protein: CASRQYSNQPQHF; CDR3 DNA: TGTGCCAGCAGACAGTATAGCAATCAGCCCCAGCATTTT
clone size: NA; D gene: TRBD1; V gene: TRBV12-3/TRBV12-4; J gene: TRBJ1-1; CDR3 protein: CASSYAGGRDTEAFF; CDR3 DNA: TGTGCCAGCAGTTACGCAGGGGGCAGAGACACTGAAGCTTTCTTT
clone size: NA; D gene: NA; V gene: TRBV6-2/TRBV6-3; J gene: TRBJ2-5; CDR3 protein: CASAGPTSFQETQYF; CDR3 DNA: TGTGCCAGCGCGGGACCGACATCATTCCAAGAGACCCAGTACTTC
clone size: NA; D gene: NA; V gene: TRBV3-1; J gene: TRBJ2-1; CDR3 protein: CASSQDQVQGPYNEQFF; CDR3 DNA: TGTGCCAGCAGCCAAGATCAAGTACAGGGCCCTTACAATGAGCAGTTCTTC
clone size: NA; D gene: NA; V gene: TRBV21-1; J gene: TRBJ2-7; CDR3 protein: CASSKGGLYEQYF; CDR3 DNA: TGTGCCAGCAGCAAAGGGGGGTTGTACGAGCAGTACTTC
clone size: NA; D gene: TRBD2; V gene: TRBV11-2; J gene: TRBJ2-4; CDR3 protein: CASSAPRISGAQNIQYF; CDR3 DNA: TGTGCCAGCAGCGCTCCAAGGATTAGCGGGGCACAAAACATTCAGTACTTC
clone size: NA; D gene: NA; V gene: TRBV7-9; J gene: TRBJ2-1; CDR3 protein: CASSSSNYNEQFF; CDR3 DNA: TGTGCCAGCAGCTCCAGTAACTACAATGAGCAGTTCTTC
clone size: NA; D gene: NA; V gene: TRBV6-5; J gene: TRBJ1-2; CDR3 protein: CASSYSPGQKYGYTF; CDR3 DNA: TGTGCCAGCAGTTACTCGCCTGGACAGAAATATGGCTACACCTTC
clone size: NA; D gene: NA; V gene: TRBV19; J gene: TRBJ2-3; CDR3 protein: CASSIGGSDTQYF; CDR3 DNA: TGTGCCAGTAGTATCGGGGGTTCCGATACGCAGTATTTT
clone size: NA; D gene: TRBD2; V gene: TRBV27; J gene: TRBJ2-1; CDR3 protein: CASSSLAGRNEQFF; CDR3 DNA: TGTGCCAGCAGTTCACTAGCGGGCCGCAATGAGCAGTTCTTC
clone size: NA; D gene: NA; V gene: TRBV7-8; J gene: TRBJ2-1; CDR3 protein: CASSLEGVPLF; CDR3 DNA: TGTGCCAGCAGCTTAGAGGGGGTTCCTCTCTTC
clone size: once; D gene: TRBD1; V gene: TRBV27; J gene: TRBJ2-7; CDR3 protein: CASSLRDRARYEQYF; CDR3 DNA: TGTGCCAGCAGTTTAAGGGACAGAGCTCGCTACGAGCAGTACTTC
clone size: NA; D gene: TRBD2; V gene: TRBV2; J gene: TRBJ2-2; CDR3 protein: CASTPGLAGPSNTGELFF; CDR3 DNA: TGTGCCAGCACTCCGGGACTAGCGGGGCCTTCGAACACCGGGGAGCTGTTTTTT
clone size: once; D gene: NA; V gene: TRBV5-8; J gene: TRBJ2-2; CDR3 protein: CASSLGQTSWGELFF; CDR3 DNA: TGTGCCAGCAGCTTGGGTCAGACCTCATGGGGGGAGCTGTTTTTT